Below are 10 T cell receptor beta chains sequenced from a single sample in a study of T cells in Graves' hyperthyroidism and ophthalmopathy. Amplified TCR beta CDR3 regions derived from RNA transcripts. The TCR CDR3 first-round RT-PCR relied on the HTBI primer set. In TCRdb, the multiplex PCR reads were re-called with MiXCR into one record per CDR3 protein. Altogether 200,000 to 250,000 distinct CDR3 sequences are present, about 17% being singletons, with the ten largest covering 28%. The sequenced sample was blood. Receptors were obtained from a young woman with Graves' ophthalmopathy.

This clonotype was observed many times. This chain joins TRBV30 and TRBJ1-6; 7 positions agree with TRBD1. The length of the CDR3 is 13 residues. The V segment lost 0 bases and the J segment 7 bases; nucleotides outside the gene matches: 0. Germline-derived CDR1 and CDR2 are GTSNPN and SVGIG (reference sequence). The CDR3 DNA reads as TGTGCCTGGAGTGTACAGGGGAATTCACCCCTCCACTTT. It translates to CAWSVQGNSPLHF.

The sample holds many counts of this clonotype. The gene calls are TRBV10-3 and TRBJ2-5; D uncertain. V dropped 3 bases and J dropped 4 bases, with 6 bases sitting between them. The CDR3 length is 12 residues. CDR1 ENHRY and CDR2 SYGVKD come from the germline V gene. The CDR3 protein is CAISDPPETQYF. The CDR3 DNA is TGTGCCATCAGTGACCCCCCAGAGACCCAGTACTTC.

This clonotype was seen ten or more times. The J gene is TRBJ2-3, the V gene TRBV7-9; no reliable D call. The CDR3 has 15 amino acids. Germline CDR1 reads SEHNR; CDR2 reads FQNEAQ (reference sequence). Between the trimmed V and J ends, which lost 1 base and 2 bases, there was a span of 10 bases. The CDR3 bases are TGTGCCAGCAGCTTAGTACATCCTAACACAGATACGCAGTATTTT. This sequence encodes CASSLVHPNTDTQYF.

This clonotype was picked up many times. The chain is built from TRBV5-1 and TRBJ1-1; 9 bases agree with TRBD1. The CDR3 has 16 residues. V lost 4 bases and J lost 3; bases outside the gene matches: 10. Germline V lookup: CDR1 SGHRS, CDR2 YFSETQ. CDR3 in DNA: TGCGCCAGCAGCCCTGGGACAGGGATAAAAGACACTGAAGCTTTCTTT. Amino acids: CASSPGTGIKDTEAFF.

This clonotype has at least ten counts. The genes are TRBV11-1 and TRBJ2-1, with D unresolved. CDR3 length equals 15 residues. V lost 5 bases and J 0 bases, leaving 11 bases between the germline ends. The germline V gene has CDR1 SGHAT and CDR2 FQDESV (reference sequence). CDR3 sequence (DNA): TGTGCCAGCAGCCCCTGGATAAGCTCCTACAATGAGCAGTTCTTC. This encodes CASSPWISSYNEQFF. The variable domain in full, completed from reference TRBV11-1 and TRBJ2-1, reads EAEVAQSPRYKITEKSQAVAFWCDPISGHATLYWYRQILGQGPELLVQFQDESVVDDSQLPKDRFSAERLKGVDSTLKIQPAELGDSAMYLCASSPWISSYNEQFFGPGTRLTVL.

There are many counts of this clonotype. The rearrangement joins TRBV4-3 to TRBJ2-2; TRBD2 is a possible D gene (6 bases). CDR1 is LGHNA and CDR2 is YSLEER in the germline V gene. V lost 4 bases to trimming and J lost 2 bases, with 8 bases between them. CDR3 length: 14 residues. Written as DNA, the CDR3 is TGCGCCAGCAGCCTCGGGACTAACACCGGGGAGCTGTTTTTT. This encodes CASSLGTNTGELFF.

The chain uses TRBV7-9 and TRBJ1-4, with a weak D call TRBD1 (5 bases). The germline V and J ends were trimmed by 3 bases and 4 bases, with 15 bases remaining between them. The CDR3 is 16 residues long. Germline CDR1 and CDR2: SEHNR and FQNEAQ (reference sequence). Here the CDR3 reads CASSLSGTPGNEKLFF. As DNA, the CDR3 is TGTGCCAGCAGCTTGTCGGGGACGCCCGGTAATGAAAAACTGTTTTTT.

This clonotype showed up many times. The rearrangement links TRBV9 to TRBJ1-6, with 8 positions matching TRBD1. The germline gives CDR1 SGDLS, CDR2 YYNGEE. V was pared by 4 bases and J by 9 bases, with 9 bases of the junction left unmatched. The CDR3 is 15 amino acids. CDR3 nucleotide sequence: TGTGCCAGCAGCTTCTCGCCGGACAGGGCTTCACCCCTCCACTTT. Residues: CASSFSPDRASPLHF. Full variable domain (outside the CDR3, taken from reference TRBV9 and TRBJ1-6): DSGVTQTPKHLITATGQRVTLRCSPRSGDLSVYWYQQSLDQGLQFLIQYYNGEERAKGNILERFSAQQFPDLHSELNLSSLELGDSALYFCASSFSPDRASPLHFGNGTRLTVT.

This clonotype occurred many times. V gene TRBV5-1 combines with J gene TRBJ2-3; TRBD2 matches at 9 bases. The CDR3 runs to 14 residues. Trimming removed 4 bases from V and 5 bases from J; junction bases left unmatched: 5. Germline assignment: CDR1 SGHRS and CDR2 YFSETQ. CDR3 DNA: TGCGCCAGCAGCGCTAGCGGGGCGGTAGATACGCAGTATTTT. This encodes CASSASGAVDTQYF.

In this sample, this clonotype turned up many times. The V and J genes are TRBV11-2 and TRBJ1-1; a possible D gene is TRBD1 (5 bases). CDR3 length: 15 residues. V shed 7 bases and J shed 5 bases, with 20 bases lying between them. Germline V gene lookup returns CDR1 SGHAT and CDR2 FQNNGV. This CDR3 is CASTSVTTGGTEAFF. In DNA, the CDR3 is TGTGCCAGCACCTCCGTTACCACCGGGGGGACTGAAGCTTTCTTT. The variable domain in full, with the rest retrieved from reference TRBV11-2 and TRBJ1-1, is EAGVAQSPRYKIIEKRQSVAFWCNPISGHATLYWYQQILGQGPKLLIQFQNNGVVDDSQLPKDRFSAERLKGVDSTLKIQPAKLEDSAVYLCASTSVTTGGTEAFFGQGTRLTVV.